This paragraph reports one T cell receptor (beta chain). What it binds is not known. These data belong to a study of T cells in Graves' hyperthyroidism and ophthalmopathy. Diagnoses rested on clinical symptoms, serum thyroxine and TRAb, thyroid ultrasound and orbital computed tomography. The CDR3 regions of TCR beta were amplified from RNA transcripts. Using the HTBI primer set, a first-round RT-PCR was run on the TCR CDR3. TCRdb re-analysed the multiplex PCR reads in MiXCR, keeping a single row per CDR3 protein. The sample lists about 640,000 distinct CDR3 sequences; 20% to 25% were seen once. The CDR3 is 9 residues long. Trimming removed 5 bases from V and 12 bases from J, with 7 bases in between. Study-wide results and caveats: Within blood appeared most thyroid clonotypes that had expanded above 0.001.

The rearrangement joins TRBV12-3 or TRBV12-4 to TRBJ1-2; D uncertain. Sequencing was carried out using blood. The sequence was obtained from a man aged 25 to 40 with Graves' ophthalmopathy. The CDR3 sequence: CASSPPHTF. CDR3 DNA: TGTGCCAGCAGTCCCCCGCACACCTTC.